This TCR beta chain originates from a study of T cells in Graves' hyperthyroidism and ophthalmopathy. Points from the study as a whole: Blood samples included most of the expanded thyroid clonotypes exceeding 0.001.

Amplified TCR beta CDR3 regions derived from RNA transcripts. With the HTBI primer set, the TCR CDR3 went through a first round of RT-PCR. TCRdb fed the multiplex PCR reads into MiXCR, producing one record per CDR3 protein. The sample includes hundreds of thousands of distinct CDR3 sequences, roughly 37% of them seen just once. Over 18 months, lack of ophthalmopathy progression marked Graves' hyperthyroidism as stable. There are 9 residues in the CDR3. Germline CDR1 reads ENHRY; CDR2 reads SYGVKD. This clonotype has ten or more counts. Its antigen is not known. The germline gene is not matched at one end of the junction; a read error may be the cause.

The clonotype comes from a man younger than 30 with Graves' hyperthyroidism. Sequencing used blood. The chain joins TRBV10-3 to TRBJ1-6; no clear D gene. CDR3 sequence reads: CAISESEIF. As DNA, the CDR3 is TGTGCCATCAGTGAGTCCGAGATTTTT.